The clone carrying this TCR beta chain has just a few counts. Roughly 10 milliliters was the volume of peripheral blood drawn from each donor. In each sample, at least 6.5 million PBMCs were isolated. The sample is drawn from a study of blood T cells in healthy people across ages. This CDR3 is built from 13 residues. The V and J ends lost 5 bases and 8 bases respectively, with 14 bases between them. Germline V gene data show CDR1 as SGHKS and CDR2 as YYEKEE (reference sequence). The second PCR ran roughly 6 to 11 cycles with a sample-barcoded 5' primer and J-beta primers. TCRdb redid the calling of the 5' RACE reads with MiXCR, one entry per CDR3 protein. Of roughly 680,000 distinct CDR3 sequences listed, roughly 50% were seen once; the top ten hold about 32%.

This TCR was recovered from a woman in her sixties or seventies in good health. Sequencing was carried out using blood. The V call is TRBV5-5, the J call TRBJ2-1; the D gene is possibly TRBD1 (6 bases). Here the CDR3 reads CASRTGIGDEQFF. The CDR3, as DNA: TGTGCCAGCAGGACAGGTATAGGCGATGAGCAGTTCTTC.